Listed below are T cell receptor beta chains from one sample, sequenced in a study of blood T cells in healthy people across ages. TCRdb processed the 5' RACE reads anew with MiXCR; each CDR3 protein has one entry. The table lists just under 750,000 distinct CDR3 sequences, about 24% of them singletons. Sequencing input: blood. All receptors come from a man between 65 and 80 years old in good health. Each CDR3 is given without its conserved first and last residue. The size entry is marked missing in some rows and otherwise reads once, few, many or a size class.

clone_size: NA; j_call: TRBJ2-1; v_call: TRBV5-1; cdr3_aa: ASTNLASGAYNEQF
clone_size: few; j_call: TRBJ2-2; v_call: TRBV27; cdr3_aa: ASSPRPEGTGELF
clone_size: NA; j_call: TRBJ2-6; v_call: TRBV20-1; cdr3_aa: SASGAGVSGANVLT
clone_size: NA; j_call: TRBJ1-5; v_call: TRBV6-2/TRBV6-3; cdr3_aa: ASLPAEGQPQH
clone_size: NA; j_call: TRBJ2-7; v_call: TRBV7-9; cdr3_aa: ASSFRGGKGEQY
clone_size: NA; j_call: TRBJ2-1; v_call: TRBV7-7; cdr3_aa: ASSFAGDDEQF
clone_size: NA; j_call: TRBJ2-7; v_call: TRBV3-1; cdr3_aa: ASSQDRGKGNEQY
clone_size: few; j_call: TRBJ1-5; v_call: TRBV27; cdr3_aa: ASRGQGQPQH
clone_size: NA; j_call: TRBJ2-1; v_call: TRBV5-1; cdr3_aa: ASSFERGHGTSPNNEQF
clone_size: many; j_call: TRBJ1-4; v_call: TRBV2; cdr3_aa: ASSARRNNEKLF
clone_size: few; j_call: TRBJ1-3; v_call: TRBV11-2; cdr3_aa: ASSLVANSISGNTIY
clone_size: NA; j_call: TRBJ1-1; v_call: TRBV6-2/TRBV6-3; cdr3_aa: ASKPGGPNTEAF
clone_size: NA; j_call: TRBJ2-7; v_call: TRBV12-3/TRBV12-4; cdr3_aa: ASSLGQLSYEQY
clone_size: NA; j_call: TRBJ2-5; v_call: TRBV10-3; cdr3_aa: AISEDRGQMKETQY
clone_size: NA; j_call: TRBJ2-3; v_call: TRBV11-2; cdr3_aa: ASSLATGTGMKADTQY
clone_size: few; j_call: TRBJ2-7; v_call: TRBV5-1; cdr3_aa: ASSLGTEYLYEQY
clone_size: many; j_call: TRBJ1-5; v_call: TRBV4-1; cdr3_aa: ASSQDRPNQPQH
clone_size: NA; j_call: TRBJ2-4; v_call: TRBV5-1; cdr3_aa: ASSPDLNIQY
clone_size: NA; j_call: TRBJ1-1; v_call: TRBV6-4; cdr3_aa: ASSDGTGGNTEAF
clone_size: NA; j_call: TRBJ2-5; v_call: TRBV18; cdr3_aa: ASSPGHTKETQY
clone_size: few; j_call: TRBJ1-1; v_call: TRBV5-1; cdr3_aa: ASSWGDREMTEAF
clone_size: NA; j_call: NA; v_call: TRBV10-3; cdr3_aa: AISESGSGGGRNEQF
clone_size: NA; j_call: TRBJ1-2; v_call: TRBV20-1; cdr3_aa: SASQDRGYGYT
clone_size: few; j_call: TRBJ2-1; v_call: TRBV12-3/TRBV12-4; cdr3_aa: ASSFYYNEQF
clone_size: NA; j_call: TRBJ1-2; v_call: TRBV2; cdr3_aa: ASSPGAGYT
clone_size: once; j_call: TRBJ1-1; v_call: TRBV13; cdr3_aa: ASSARALVNTEAF
clone_size: NA; j_call: TRBJ1-1; v_call: TRBV11-2; cdr3_aa: ASSFTSTEAF
clone_size: few; j_call: TRBJ2-5; v_call: TRBV5-4; cdr3_aa: ASSLKVSGQETQY
clone_size: NA; j_call: TRBJ1-2; v_call: TRBV9; cdr3_aa: ASSAGQLHT
clone_size: many; j_call: TRBJ2-3; v_call: TRBV11-2; cdr3_aa: ASSLRLAGGLTDTQY
clone_size: NA; j_call: TRBJ2-1; v_call: TRBV24-1; cdr3_aa: ATSDEGPEGNEQF
clone_size: NA; j_call: TRBJ2-3; v_call: TRBV24-1; cdr3_aa: ATFEGQYTDTQY
clone_size: NA; j_call: TRBJ1-2; v_call: TRBV2; cdr3_aa: ASSPGRDWMYGYT
clone_size: NA; j_call: TRBJ1-2; v_call: TRBV29-1; cdr3_aa: SVDTGIGYT
clone_size: NA; j_call: TRBJ1-2; v_call: TRBV20-1; cdr3_aa: SARDFRSPGYT
clone_size: few; j_call: TRBJ2-7; v_call: TRBV4-2; cdr3_aa: ASSPTLVSYEQY
clone_size: many; j_call: TRBJ1-2; v_call: TRBV4-1; cdr3_aa: ASSREVGTPYGYT
clone_size: many; j_call: TRBJ2-5; v_call: TRBV5-1; cdr3_aa: ASSLLAGDQETQY
clone_size: few; j_call: TRBJ1-2; v_call: TRBV24-1; cdr3_aa: ATSDFGAGGYT
clone_size: NA; j_call: TRBJ2-5; v_call: TRBV29-1; cdr3_aa: SVGRDRRREETQY
clone_size: NA; j_call: TRBJ1-5; v_call: TRBV3-1; cdr3_aa: ASSHRSSNRPQH
clone_size: many; j_call: TRBJ2-7; v_call: TRBV10-1; cdr3_aa: ASSEGSGSFDEQY
clone_size: few; j_call: NA; v_call: TRBV6-6; cdr3_aa: ASRGHFRDEQF
clone_size: once; j_call: TRBJ2-3; v_call: TRBV19; cdr3_aa: ASSIVSGIFADTQY
clone_size: few; j_call: TRBJ1-4; v_call: TRBV2; cdr3_aa: ASSQDRYTSNEKLF
clone_size: NA; j_call: TRBJ2-2; v_call: TRBV29-1; cdr3_aa: SVRHGTSGHTGELF
clone_size: NA; j_call: TRBJ1-2; v_call: TRBV25-1; cdr3_aa: ASSDIGDANYGYT
clone_size: NA; j_call: TRBJ1-1; v_call: TRBV12-3/TRBV12-4; cdr3_aa: ASSLGRAGNTEAF